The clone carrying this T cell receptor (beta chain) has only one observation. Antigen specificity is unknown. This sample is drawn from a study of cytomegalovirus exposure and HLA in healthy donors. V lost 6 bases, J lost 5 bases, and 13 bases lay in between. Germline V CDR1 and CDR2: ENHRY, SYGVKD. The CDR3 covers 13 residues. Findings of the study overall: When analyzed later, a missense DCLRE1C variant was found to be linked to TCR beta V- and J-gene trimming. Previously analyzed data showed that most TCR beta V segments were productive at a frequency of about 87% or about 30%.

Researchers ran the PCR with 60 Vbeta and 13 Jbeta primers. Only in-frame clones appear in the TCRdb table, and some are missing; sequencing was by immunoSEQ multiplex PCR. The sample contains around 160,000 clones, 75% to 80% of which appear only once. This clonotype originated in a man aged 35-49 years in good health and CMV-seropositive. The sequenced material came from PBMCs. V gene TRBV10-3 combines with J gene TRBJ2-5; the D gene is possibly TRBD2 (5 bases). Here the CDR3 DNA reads TGTGCCATCAGCAGGACGGGGATGGAGACCCAGTACTTC. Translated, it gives CAISRTGMETQYF.